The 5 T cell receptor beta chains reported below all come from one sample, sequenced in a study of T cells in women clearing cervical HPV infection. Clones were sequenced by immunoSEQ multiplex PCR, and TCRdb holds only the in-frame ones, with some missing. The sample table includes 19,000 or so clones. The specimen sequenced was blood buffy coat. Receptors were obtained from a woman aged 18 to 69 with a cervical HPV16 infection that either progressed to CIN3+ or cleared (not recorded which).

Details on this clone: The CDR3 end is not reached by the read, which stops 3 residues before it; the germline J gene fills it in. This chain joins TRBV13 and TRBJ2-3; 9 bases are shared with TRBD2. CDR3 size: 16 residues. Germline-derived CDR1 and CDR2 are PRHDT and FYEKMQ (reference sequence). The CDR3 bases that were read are TGTGCCAGCAGCGCCTACATAGCGGGGGAACCTGGCACG. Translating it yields CASSAYIAGEPGT. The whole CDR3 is CASSAYIAGEPGTQYF.

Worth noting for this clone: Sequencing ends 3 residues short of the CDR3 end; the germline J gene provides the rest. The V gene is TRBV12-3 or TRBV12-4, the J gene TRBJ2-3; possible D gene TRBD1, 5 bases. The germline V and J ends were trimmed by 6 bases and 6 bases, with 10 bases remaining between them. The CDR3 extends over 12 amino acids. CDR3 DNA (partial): TGTGCCAGCAGGAAGGGGTCCGATACG. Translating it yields CASRKGSDT. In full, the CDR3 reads CASRKGSDTQYF.

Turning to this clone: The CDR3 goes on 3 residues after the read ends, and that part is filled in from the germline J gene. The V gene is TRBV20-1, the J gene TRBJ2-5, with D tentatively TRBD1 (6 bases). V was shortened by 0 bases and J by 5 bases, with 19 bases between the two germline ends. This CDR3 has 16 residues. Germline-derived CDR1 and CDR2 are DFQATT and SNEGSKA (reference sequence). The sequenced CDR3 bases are TGCAGTGCTAGAGATATGGGGACAAACCCATCGGAGACC. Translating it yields CSARDMGTNPSET. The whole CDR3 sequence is CSARDMGTNPSETQYF.

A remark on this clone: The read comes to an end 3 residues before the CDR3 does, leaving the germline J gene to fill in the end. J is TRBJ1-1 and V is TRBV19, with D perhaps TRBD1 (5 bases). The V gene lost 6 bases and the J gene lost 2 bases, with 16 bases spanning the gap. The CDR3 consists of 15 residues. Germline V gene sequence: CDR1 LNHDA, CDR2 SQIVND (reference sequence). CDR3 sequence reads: CASSTGTFRNTEAFF. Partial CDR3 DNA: TGTGCCAGTAGCACAGGTACCTTCCGAAACACTGAA.

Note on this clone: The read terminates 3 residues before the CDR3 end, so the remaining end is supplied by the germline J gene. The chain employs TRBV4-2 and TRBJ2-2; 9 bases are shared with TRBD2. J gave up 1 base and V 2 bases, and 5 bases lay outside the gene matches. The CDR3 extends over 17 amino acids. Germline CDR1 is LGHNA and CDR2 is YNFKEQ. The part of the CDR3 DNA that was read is TGTGCCAGCAGCCAACAAGCGGGGGGTGGGAACACCGGGGAG. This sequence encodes CASSQQAGGGNTGE. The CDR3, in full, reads CASSQQAGGGNTGELFF.